These 14 T cell receptor beta chains were all obtained from the same sample, sequenced in a study of multiple sclerosis patients with progressive multifocal leukoencephalopathy. Assay: immunoSEQ multiplex PCR; the TCRdb copy retains only in-frame clones and omits some. This repertoire shows 24,000 or so clones, approximately 90% found once; its top ten account for 2% to 2.5%. As to time point: approximately 12 months of natalizumab therapy. The source material was PBMCs, sampled from a patient treated with natalizumab. These receptors originate from a man younger than 40 with multiple sclerosis.

V is TRBV6-1 and J is TRBJ2-5; D is undetermined. This CDR3 region has 15 residues. Trimming stripped 1 base from V and 0 bases from J, with 9 bases between. CDR1 MNHNS and CDR2 SASEGT come from the germline V gene. The CDR3 region is CASSEDPSYQETQYF. The CDR3 bases are TGTGCCAGCAGTGAAGATCCCAGCTACCAAGAGACCCAGTACTTC.

The CDR3 DNA follows: TGTGCCAGCAGCTTATCCTCGACGCTCAAGCGGTACCAAGAGACCCAGTACTTC. Encoded protein: CASSLSSTLKRYQETQYF. The J gene is TRBJ2-5, the V gene TRBV11-3, with a possible D match to TRBD2 (5 bases). Per the germline V gene, CDR1 is SGHNT and CDR2 is YENEEA. This CDR3 is built from 18 residues. Trimming removed 2 bases at V and 0 bases at J, with 19 bases between.

This clone was recorded only once. This sequence joins TRBV6-5 and TRBJ1-5; possible D gene TRBD1, 6 bases. V gave up 0 bases and J gave up 6 bases, with 12 bases separating them. The CDR3 runs to 15 residues. Per germline, CDR1 MNHEY and CDR2 SVGAGI. The CDR3 sequence is CASSYSWGLGQPQHF. CDR3 nucleotide sequence: TGTGCCAGCAGTTACTCCTGGGGGCTAGGTCAGCCCCAGCATTTT.

The V and J genes are TRBV27 and TRBJ1-1; D is undetermined. Deletions cut 2 bases from V and 5 bases from J, with 6 bases between. The germline gives CDR1 MNHEY, CDR2 SMNVEV (reference sequence). The CDR3 has 12 amino acids. This CDR3 is CASSLGVTEAFF. CDR3 coding DNA: TGTGCCAGCAGTTTAGGGGTAACTGAAGCTTTCTTT.

This clone was observed once. CDR3 region: CASSLTDSNQPQHF. The DNA for the CDR3 is TGTGCCAGCAGCCTGACAGATAGCAATCAGCCCCAGCATTTT. The chain joins TRBV7-9 to TRBJ1-5; D might be TRBD1 (5 bases). The germline V gene has CDR1 SEHNR and CDR2 FQNEAQ (reference sequence). The length of the CDR3 is 14 residues. Trimming pared 5 bases from V and 0 bases from J, leaving 8 bases between.

This clone was counted a single time. The V call is TRBV25-1, the J call TRBJ2-3; D ambiguous. V lost 4 bases and J 2 bases, leaving 10 bases between the germline ends. The CDR3 has 14 amino acids. From germline, CDR1 is MGHDK and CDR2 SYGVNS. CDR3 region: CASSGPLLTDTQYF. The DNA of the CDR3 is TGTGCCAGCAGTGGACCCCTCCTCACAGATACGCAGTATTTT.

V gene TRBV14 combines with J gene TRBJ2-1, with D uncertain. This CDR3 has 16 amino acids. The V and J ends lost 1 base and 2 bases respectively, with 12 bases between them. Germline V gene sequence: CDR1 SGHDN, CDR2 FVKESK. The CDR3 DNA follows: TGTGCCAGCAGCCAAGGTGCCGGGTCCCCCTACAATGAGCAGTTCTTC. This sequence encodes CASSQGAGSPYNEQFF.

The chain is built from TRBV5-6 and TRBJ2-1, with 14 bases identical to TRBD2. This CDR3 region has 16 residues. V was pared by 3 bases and J by 9 bases, with 8 bases of the junction left unmatched. Germline loops: CDR1 SGHDT, CDR2 YYEEEE. The DNA of the CDR3 is TGTGCCAGCAGCTGGGGACTAGCGGGAGTTCTCGGTGAGCAGTTCTTC. Residues: CASSWGLAGVLGEQFF.

The rearrangement uses TRBV14 and TRBJ1-2; the D gene is possibly TRBD1 (5 bases). CDR1 and CDR2 from the germline V gene are SGHDN and FVKESK. The CDR3 runs to 13 residues. The germline V and J ends were trimmed by 3 bases and 8 bases, with 13 bases remaining between them. The CDR3 reads CASSHVVGDGYTF. As DNA, the CDR3 is TGTGCCAGCAGCCATGTCGTGGGGGACGGCTACACCTTC.

This chain uses TRBV7-6 with TRBJ2-7, with D perhaps assigned TRBD1 or TRBD2 (5 bases each). The germline gives CDR1 SGHVS, CDR2 FNYEAQ. V dropped 5 bases and J dropped 4 bases, with 12 bases sitting between them. This CDR3 region has 13 residues. The CDR3 DNA sequence: TGTGCCAGCAGCCCCGGGACCCTTTACGAGCAGTACTTC. Protein product: CASSPGTLYEQYF.

The chain employs TRBV13 and TRBJ1-1; 12 bases match TRBD1. Germline V gives CDR1 PRHDT, CDR2 FYEKMQ (reference sequence). V trimming: 5 bases; J trimming: 4 bases; junction bases outside the gene matches: 8. CDR3 length: 16 residues. For the CDR3, the DNA is TGTGCCAGCAGCCCCCGGGGACAGGGGGCGAGCACTGAAGCTTTCTTT. Protein sequence: CASSPRGQGASTEAFF. Full variable domain (remainder filled in from reference TRBV13 and TRBJ1-1): AAGVIQSPRHLIKEKRETATLKCYPIPRHDTVYWYQQGPGQDPQFLISFYEKMQSDKGSIPDRFSAQQFSDYHSELNMSSLELGDSALYFCASSPRGQGASTEAFFGQGTRLTVV.

Only one count was recorded for this clone. The chain employs TRBV7-9 and TRBJ1-5; D is ambiguous. The V end was cut by 2 bases, the J end by 1 base, with 6 bases between. The CDR3 extends over 14 amino acids. Germline CDR1 SEHNR, CDR2 FQNEAQ (reference sequence). The CDR3 protein is CASSLTASNQPQHF. In nucleotides, the CDR3 is TGTGCCAGCAGCTTAACAGCGAGCAATCAGCCCCAGCATTTT.

The V gene is TRBV19, the J gene TRBJ2-3; D possibly corresponds to TRBD1 (5 bases). CDR1 and CDR2 from the germline V gene are LNHDA and SQIVND (reference sequence). Trimming took off 7 bases at V and 0 bases at J, with 14 bases between the two ends. The CDR3 runs 15 residues. The CDR3 protein is CASTMQGPSTDTQYF. The CDR3 DNA is TGTGCCAGTACCATGCAGGGCCCTAGCACAGATACGCAGTATTTT.

V gene TRBV15 combines with J gene TRBJ2-3; D not resolved. In germline, CDR1 is LNHNV, CDR2 YYDKDF (reference sequence). There are 13 residues in the CDR3. V was pared by 1 base and J by 3 bases, with 5 bases between. This chain's CDR3 is CATSRAGTDTQYF. The CDR3 nucleotides are TGTGCCACCAGCAGAGCAGGAACAGATACGCAGTATTTT.